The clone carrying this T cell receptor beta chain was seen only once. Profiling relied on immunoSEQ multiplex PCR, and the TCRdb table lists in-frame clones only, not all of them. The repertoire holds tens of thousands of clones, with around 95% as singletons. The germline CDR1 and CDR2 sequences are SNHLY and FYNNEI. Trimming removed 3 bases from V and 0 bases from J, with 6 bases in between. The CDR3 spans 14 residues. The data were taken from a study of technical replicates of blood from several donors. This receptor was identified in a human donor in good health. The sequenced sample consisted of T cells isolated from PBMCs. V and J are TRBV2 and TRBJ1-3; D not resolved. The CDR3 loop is CASSDMSSGNTIYF. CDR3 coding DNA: TGTGCCAGCAGTGATATGAGCTCTGGAAACACCATATATTTT. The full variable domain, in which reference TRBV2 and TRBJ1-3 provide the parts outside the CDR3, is EPEVTQTPSHQVTQMGQEVILRCVPISNHLYFYWYRQILGQKVEFLVSFYNNEISEKSEIFDDQFSVERPDGSNFTLKIRSTKLEDSAMYFCASSDMSSGNTIYFGEGSWLTVV.